The sequence of this T cell receptor beta chain was determined in a study of cytomegalovirus exposure and HLA in healthy donors. Study-wide findings and caveats: Productive status was seen about 90% or about 30% of the time for most TCR beta V segments in an earlier analysis. Listed as cytomegalovirus-associated were 164 TCR beta chains.

Germline V gene sequence: CDR1 LNHDA, CDR2 SQIVND (reference sequence). V was cut by 4 bases and J by 13 bases, with 22 bases left in between. CDR3 length: 14 residues. This clone was counted between two and nine times. Its antigen is as yet unknown. The PCR ran on 60 Vbeta and 13 Jbeta primers. Per the authors' pipeline: A later analysis counted around 74 million unique TCR beta chains, some 12 million shared. Method: immunoSEQ multiplex PCR; TCRdb's copy keeps in-frame clones and lacks some. V and J calls and clone size are those listed in that table; D and trimming were worked out from the DNA. This table has 100,000 or so clones, roughly 15% appearing once.

Sequenced material: PBMCs. The TCR sequence derives from a female donor in good health and CMV-seronegative. The rearrangement uses TRBV19 and TRBJ1-1; D is uncertain. CDR3 region: CASSTLDGRGRGFF. The CDR3 DNA follows: TGTGCCAGTAGTACCCTAGATGGACGCGGGAGAGGTTTCTTT.